The 4 T cell receptor beta chains reported below all come from one sample, sequenced in a study of blood T cell repertoires in COVID-19. The method was immunoSEQ multiplex PCR; TCRdb's version includes in-frame clones alone and lacks a portion of them. The sample holds around 330,000 clones, roughly 86% seen once. Sequencing was done on a sample of PBMCs or T cells enriched from blood (not recorded which). These receptor sequences come from a woman under 30 who had recovered from COVID-19.

The V and J genes are TRBV9 and TRBJ1-1, with D possibly TRBD1 on 6 matching bases. CDR1 and CDR2 (germline): SGDLS, YYNGEE. This CDR3 has 16 residues. The V and J ends lost 4 bases and 6 bases respectively, with 22 bases between them. In nucleotides, the CDR3 is TGTGCCAGCAGCCCCCGCCCGGTAGGGGGGGGCGCTGAAGCTTTCTTT. Translated, it gives CASSPRPVGGGAEAFF.

This chain links TRBV19 with TRBJ2-7; possible D gene TRBD2, 6 bases. Trimming cost V 9 bases and J 4 bases, with 16 bases left between them. Germline values: CDR1 LNHDA, CDR2 SQIVND (reference sequence). This CDR3 has 13 residues. The CDR3 sequence is CASQTSQGYEQYF. Here the CDR3 DNA reads TGTGCCAGCCAGACTAGTCAGGGTTACGAGCAGTACTTC.

In this sample, this clone turned up many times. The chain combines TRBV7-9 with TRBJ2-3; 10 nucleotides align to TRBD1. Germline V gene sequence: CDR1 SEHNR, CDR2 FQNEAQ (reference sequence). This CDR3 is 16 amino acids long. Trimming removed 5 bases from V and 3 bases from J; junction bases left unmatched: 8. The CDR3 DNA is TGTGCCAGCAGCCCCCAGCCGGGACAGGGGACAGATACGCAGTATTTT. Translating it yields CASSPQPGQGTDTQYF. Full variable domain (rest looked up from reference TRBV7-9 and TRBJ2-3): DTGVSQNPRHKITKRGQNVTFRCDPISEHNRLYWYRQTLGQGPEFLTYFQNEAQLEKSRLLSDRFSAERPKGSFSTLEIQRTEQGDSAMYLCASSPQPGQGTDTQYFGPGTRLTVL.

The chain employs TRBV12-3 or TRBV12-4 and TRBJ1-1, with a tentative D call TRBD1 (6 bases). The CDR3 totals 13 residues. V gave up 5 bases and J gave up 3 bases, with 10 bases separating them. The CDR3 region has the DNA TGTGCCAGCAGTGACCAGGGGTACACTGAAGCTTTCTTT. This gives the protein CASSDQGYTEAFF.